A single sample gave rise to the 3 T cell receptor beta chains below, sequenced in a study of CD8 T cells in ankylosing spondylitis. Overall study findings and caveats: About 8 highly homologous variants made up a TCR beta motif, and this motif appeared characteristic of ankylosing spondylitis blood.

One entry per CDR3 protein, called by TCRdb with MiXCR from the 5' RACE reads. In the table there are 750,000 to 850,000 distinct CDR3 sequences, 12% of which are singletons. These TCRs' antigens remain unknown. Sequenced input: blood, either unsorted or a sorted T cell fraction (not recorded which). Receptors originate from a male donor with ankylosing spondylitis.

This clonotype occurred a few times. The chain recombines TRBV7-8 with TRBJ2-3, with D unresolved. CDR3 length: 14 residues. Trimming pared 3 bases from V and 6 bases from J, leaving 13 bases between. Germline V gene lookup returns CDR1 SGHVS and CDR2 FQNEAQ. CDR3 coding DNA: TGTGCCAGCAGCTTCGACCTTGTCCAGGATACGCAGTATTTT. Translation gives CASSFDLVQDTQYF.

This clonotype was picked up a small number of times. The chain couples TRBV6-5 to TRBJ1-2; TRBD1 might be the D (5 bases). Trimming took 8 bases from V and 7 from J, leaving 14 bases between them. Germline V CDR1 and CDR2: MNHEY, SVGAGI. There are 12 residues in the CDR3. CDR3 bases: TGTGCCAGCCGCGACAGAATTGGTGGCTACACCTTC. This sequence encodes CASRDRIGGYTF.

This clonotype turned up a few times. The chain has TRBV2 and TRBJ1-5; unclear D gene. Germline V lookup: CDR1 SNHLY, CDR2 FYNNEI. With 3 bases removed from V and 5 bases from J, the gap between germline ends came to 11 bases. The CDR3 is 14 residues long. CDR3 nucleotides: TGTGCCAGCAGTGACGACCTGGTGTATCAGCCCCAGCATTTT. Translated, it gives CASSDDLVYQPQHF.